These T cell receptor beta chains were read from a single sample in a study of regulatory T cells in long-lasting Graves disease. TCRdb reprocessed the multiplex PCR reads with MiXCR, giving one entry per CDR3 protein. The table records over 400,000 distinct CDR3 sequences, 14% of them present only once. In addition, the sample was reused for a study of T cells in Graves' hyperthyroidism and ophthalmopathy.

The sequenced sample was peripheral blood mononuclear cells (PBMCs), obtained at new diagnosis, from a patient treated with antithyroid drugs. All receptors come from a woman between 50 and 59 years old with Graves disease. CDR3s include the opening cysteine and the closing phenylalanine or tryptophan. A D gene is named only where the DNA matches it firmly. The size field is filled for only some rows; it gives once, few, many or a size class.

j_gene: TRBJ2-2; v_gene: TRBV5-1; d_gene: TRBD2; abundance: few; CDR3aa: CASSAPITLAGAVPGELFF; CDR3nt: TGCGCCAGCAGCGCCCCAATCACACTAGCGGGAGCAGTTCCCGGGGAGCTGTTTTTT
j_gene: TRBJ2-3; v_gene: TRBV28; d_gene: TRBD2; abundance: many; CDR3aa: CASSPVAGEGTITDTQYF; CDR3nt: TGTGCCAGTTCACCCGTAGCGGGAGAAGGTACGATCACAGATACGCAGTATTTT
j_gene: TRBJ1-2; v_gene: TRBV10-3; d_gene: TRBD1; abundance: many; CDR3aa: CAIRPPGGQEGYTF; CDR3nt: TGTGCCATCAGACCGCCAGGGGGGCAAGAGGGCTACACCTTC
j_gene: TRBJ2-7; v_gene: TRBV2; d_gene: TRBD2; abundance: many; CDR3aa: CASSGTSGEPYEQYF; CDR3nt: TGTGCCAGCAGTGGGACTAGCGGGGAACCCTACGAGCAGTACTTC
j_gene: TRBJ2-2; v_gene: TRBV3-1; d_gene: -; abundance: few; CDR3aa: CASSQEGENTGELFF; CDR3nt: TGTGCCAGCAGCCAAGAGGGGGAGAACACCGGGGAGCTGTTTTTT
j_gene: TRBJ1-5; v_gene: TRBV5-6; d_gene: TRBD1; abundance: few; CDR3aa: CASSLTDREVNQPQHF; CDR3nt: TGTGCCAGCAGCTTGACCGACAGGGAGGTCAATCAGCCCCAGCATTTT
j_gene: TRBJ2-1; v_gene: TRBV4-2; d_gene: TRBD1; abundance: -; CDR3aa: CASNPTGGGYNEQFF; CDR3nt: TGTGCCAGCAACCCGACAGGGGGAGGCTACAATGAGCAGTTCTTC
j_gene: TRBJ2-1; v_gene: TRBV4-1; d_gene: -; abundance: -; CDR3aa: CASSQDAPSSYNEQFF; CDR3nt: TGCGCCAGCAGCCAAGACGCTCCGAGCTCCTACAATGAGCAGTTCTTC
j_gene: TRBJ1-6; v_gene: TRBV11-2; d_gene: -; abundance: -; CDR3aa: CASSLDLAGINSPLHF; CDR3nt: TGTGCCAGCAGCTTAGATTTGGCAGGCATTAATTCACCCCTCCACTTT
j_gene: TRBJ2-7; v_gene: TRBV10-3; d_gene: TRBD2; abundance: many; CDR3aa: CAISVGRDAYYEQYF; CDR3nt: TGTGCCATCAGTGTAGGGAGGGATGCTTACTACGAGCAGTACTTC
j_gene: TRBJ2-1; v_gene: TRBV20-1; d_gene: TRBD2; abundance: many; CDR3aa: CSARVSGSSYNEQFF; CDR3nt: TGCAGTGCTAGAGTCAGCGGGAGCTCCTACAATGAGCAGTTCTTC
j_gene: TRBJ2-3; v_gene: TRBV10-1; d_gene: TRBD2; abundance: many; CDR3aa: CASSEGLAGAPDTQYF; CDR3nt: TGCGCCAGCAGTGAAGGACTAGCGGGAGCCCCAGATACGCAGTATTTT
j_gene: TRBJ2-5; v_gene: TRBV7-2; d_gene: TRBD2; abundance: -; CDR3aa: CASSLVTTGGETQYF; CDR3nt: TGTGCCAGCAGCTTAGTAACGACGGGAGGAGAGACCCAGTACTTC
j_gene: TRBJ2-1; v_gene: TRBV10-2; d_gene: -; abundance: many; CDR3aa: CASTSSYNEQFF; CDR3nt: TGCGCCAGCACTTCGTCCTACAATGAGCAGTTCTTC
j_gene: TRBJ2-7; v_gene: TRBV28; d_gene: -; abundance: few; CDR3aa: CASSLGPPREQYF; CDR3nt: TGTGCCAGCAGTTTAGGGCCCCCCCGCGAGCAGTACTTC
j_gene: TRBJ2-3; v_gene: TRBV20-1; d_gene: TRBD2; abundance: many; CDR3aa: CSARRGTSGMGDTQYF; CDR3nt: TGCAGTGCTAGACGGGGTACTAGCGGGATGGGTGATACGCAGTATTTT
j_gene: TRBJ2-7; v_gene: TRBV6-1; d_gene: TRBD2; abundance: -; CDR3aa: CASSPDASGRFYEQYF; CDR3nt: TGTGCCAGCAGCCCCGATGCTAGCGGGAGATTCTACGAGCAGTACTTC
j_gene: TRBJ2-5; v_gene: TRBV9; d_gene: -; abundance: -; CDR3aa: CASSVNGGMTQYF; CDR3nt: TGTGCCAGCAGCGTAAACGGGGGAATGACCCAGTACTTC
j_gene: TRBJ1-4; v_gene: TRBV28; d_gene: TRBD1; abundance: -; CDR3aa: CASSWGQGAREKLFF; CDR3nt: TGTGCCAGCAGTTGGGGACAGGGGGCAAGGGAAAAACTGTTTTTT
j_gene: TRBJ2-2; v_gene: TRBV5-5; d_gene: TRBD1; abundance: -; CDR3aa: CASSPGTGLIWELFF; CDR3nt: TGTGCCAGCAGCCCCGGGACAGGGTTGATCTGGGAGCTGTTTTTT
j_gene: TRBJ1-1; v_gene: TRBV18; d_gene: TRBD1; abundance: many; CDR3aa: CASSPIGQGAENTEAFF; CDR3nt: TGTGCCAGCTCACCAATTGGGCAGGGGGCTGAGAACACTGAAGCTTTCTTT
j_gene: TRBJ2-7; v_gene: TRBV12-3/TRBV12-4; d_gene: -; abundance: many; CDR3aa: CASSFLGGEQYF; CDR3nt: TGTGCCAGCAGTTTCTTGGGGGGCGAGCAGTACTTC
j_gene: TRBJ1-1; v_gene: TRBV28; d_gene: TRBD1; abundance: many; CDR3aa: CASSSRQGRNTEAFF; CDR3nt: TGTGCCAGCAGTTCGAGACAGGGCCGGAACACTGAAGCTTTCTTT
j_gene: TRBJ2-1; v_gene: TRBV6-1; d_gene: TRBD2; abundance: -; CDR3aa: CASGEGSYNEQFF; CDR3nt: TGTGCCAGCGGGGAGGGCTCCTACAATGAGCAGTTCTTC
j_gene: TRBJ1-5; v_gene: TRBV7-2; d_gene: TRBD1; abundance: many; CDR3aa: CASSARTGWQPQHF; CDR3nt: TGTGCCAGCAGCGCCCGGACAGGGTGGCAGCCCCAGCATTTT
j_gene: TRBJ2-7; v_gene: TRBV12-3/TRBV12-4; d_gene: TRBD1; abundance: many; CDR3aa: CASRSQGGTYEQYF; CDR3nt: TGTGCCAGCAGGTCACAGGGGGGCACCTACGAGCAGTACTTC
j_gene: TRBJ2-3; v_gene: TRBV7-2; d_gene: -; abundance: many; CDR3aa: CASSLGWGTDTQYF; CDR3nt: TGTGCCAGCAGCTTAGGATGGGGCACAGATACGCAGTATTTT
j_gene: TRBJ2-1; v_gene: TRBV3-1; d_gene: -; abundance: many; CDR3aa: CASSQDGSYNEQFF; CDR3nt: TGTGCCAGCAGCCAAGATGGGAGCTACAATGAGCAGTTCTTC
j_gene: TRBJ2-3; v_gene: TRBV7-3; d_gene: TRBD2; abundance: few; CDR3aa: CASSLNAGAGGRDTQYF; CDR3nt: TGTGCCAGCAGCTTAAACGCCGGGGCGGGAGGTCGAGATACGCAGTATTTT
j_gene: TRBJ2-2; v_gene: TRBV24-1; d_gene: TRBD2; abundance: many; CDR3aa: CATSDRLAGGAGELFF; CDR3nt: TGTGCCACCAGTGATCGACTAGCGGGAGGCGCCGGGGAGCTGTTTTTT
j_gene: TRBJ2-7; v_gene: TRBV6-2/TRBV6-3; d_gene: TRBD1; abundance: -; CDR3aa: CASSYPGTGISYEQYF; CDR3nt: TGTGCCAGCAGTTACCCCGGGACAGGGATTTCCTACGAGCAGTACTTC
j_gene: TRBJ1-1; v_gene: TRBV9; d_gene: -; abundance: many; CDR3aa: CASSVRGEGTEAFF; CDR3nt: TGTGCCAGCAGCGTGAGAGGGGAGGGCACTGAAGCTTTCTTT
j_gene: TRBJ2-1; v_gene: TRBV6-4; d_gene: TRBD2; abundance: few; CDR3aa: CASSDSSGSYNEQFF; CDR3nt: TGTGCCAGCAGTGATTCTAGCGGGTCCTACAATGAGCAGTTCTTC
j_gene: TRBJ1-3; v_gene: TRBV25-1; d_gene: -; abundance: few; CDR3aa: CASSDRSLGHTIYF; CDR3nt: TGTGCCAGCAGTGACAGGAGCCTCGGTCACACCATATATTTT
j_gene: TRBJ2-1; v_gene: TRBV5-1; d_gene: TRBD2; abundance: -; CDR3aa: CASTIGTSGNDEQFF; CDR3nt: TGCGCCAGCACGATCGGGACTAGCGGCAACGATGAGCAGTTCTTC
j_gene: TRBJ1-4; v_gene: TRBV19; d_gene: -; abundance: -; CDR3aa: CASSHGRPGSTDPNEKLFF; CDR3nt: TGTGCCAGTAGTCATGGGCGTCCCGGATCGACAGACCCTAATGAAAAACTGTTTTTT
j_gene: TRBJ2-5; v_gene: TRBV5-6; d_gene: -; abundance: many; CDR3aa: CASSIGLKETQYF; CDR3nt: TGTGCCAGCAGCATCGGACTAAAAGAGACCCAGTACTTC